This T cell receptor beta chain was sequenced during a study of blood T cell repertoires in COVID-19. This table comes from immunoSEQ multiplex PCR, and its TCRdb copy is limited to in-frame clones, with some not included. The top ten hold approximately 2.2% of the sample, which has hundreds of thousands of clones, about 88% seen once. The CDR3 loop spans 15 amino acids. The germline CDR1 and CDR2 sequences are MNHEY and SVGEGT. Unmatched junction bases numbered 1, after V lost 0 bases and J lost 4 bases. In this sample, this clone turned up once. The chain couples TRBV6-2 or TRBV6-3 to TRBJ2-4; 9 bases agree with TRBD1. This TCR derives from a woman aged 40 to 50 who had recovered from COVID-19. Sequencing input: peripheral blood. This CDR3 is CASSYSGTGKNIQYF. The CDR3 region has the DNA TGTGCCAGCAGTTACTCAGGGACAGGGAAAAACATTCAGTACTTC.